Listed below are T cell receptor beta chains from one sample, sequenced in a study of Ad26.COV2.S vaccination and SARS-CoV-2 variants. Sequencing was performed with immunoSEQ multiplex PCR; in TCRdb, only in-frame clones are kept and a portion is missing. The table shows more than 300,000 clones, with 70% to 90% occurring only once. The sample here was peripheral blood, taken in a trial of Ad26.COV2.S vaccine versus placebo. All receptors come from a person between 18 and 60 years old who received the Ad26.COV2.S COVID-19 vaccine or a placebo. Each CDR3 is given with its conserved first and last residue. The D gene is left open where the match is weak. Clone size appears in some rows only: once, few, many, or a class for an expanded clone.

TRBJ1-2,.,.,TRBV5-6,CASSLFNGYTF,TGTGCCAGCAGCTTGTTCAATGGCTACACCTTC
TRBJ2-5,TRBD2,.,TRBV28,CASSLVMEGTSGGAARETQYF,TGTGCCAGCAGTTTAGTTATGGAGGGGACTAGCGGGGGGGCCGCGCGGGAGACCCAGTACTTC
TRBJ2-3,TRBD1,.,TRBV6-6,CASSPPRGQGTDTQYF,TGTGCCAGCAGTCCTCCCAGGGGGCAAGGCACAGATACGCAGTATTTT
TRBJ2-7,TRBD1,.,TRBV20-1,CSASHRGASYEQYF,TGCAGTGCTAGTCACAGGGGGGCATCCTACGAGCAGTACTTC
TRBJ2-7,.,.,TRBV30,CAWSDSYEQYF,TGTGCCTGGAGTGACAGCTACGAGCAGTACTTC
TRBJ2-3,TRBD2,many,TRBV6-5,CASRTSGSPTDTQYF,TGTGCCAGCAGGACTAGCGGGAGTCCGACAGATACGCAGTATTTT
TRBJ2-2,.,.,TRBV2,CADGFGSDTGELFF,TGTGCCGATGGGTTTGGGTCTGACACCGGGGAGCTGTTTTTT
TRBJ2-1,TRBD2,many,TRBV2,CASRTSGRVDEQFF,TGTGCCAGCAGGACTAGCGGGAGAGTGGATGAGCAGTTCTTC
TRBJ2-1,TRBD1,.,TRBV6-2/TRBV6-3,CASSYSLLGGRFDNEQFF,TGTGCCAGCAGTTACTCTCTCTTAGGGGGCCGTTTCGACAATGAGCAGTTCTTC
TRBJ1-1,TRBD1,few,TRBV30,CAWGRTGGTEAFF,TGTGCCTGGGGCCGGACAGGGGGCACTGAAGCTTTCTTT
TRBJ1-1,TRBD1,.,TRBV11-2,CASSYPPTGEYPMNTEAFF,TGTGCCAGCAGCTACCCTCCGACAGGGGAGTACCCCATGAACACTGAAGCTTTCTTT
TRBJ1-1,.,.,TRBV11-1,CASSLTGRAEAFF,TGTGCCAGCAGCTTAACAGGGAGGGCTGAAGCTTTCTTT
TRBJ2-2,TRBD2,.,TRBV6-2/TRBV6-3,CASSSQGGANTGELFF,TGTGCCAGCAGTTCCCAGGGAGGGGCGAACACCGGGGAGCTGTTTTTT
TRBJ2-5,.,few,TRBV7-8,CASSLTWFGSEGGETQYF,TGTGCCAGCAGCTTAACTTGGTTCGGCTCAGAGGGGGGAGAGACCCAGTACTTC
TRBJ2-2,TRBD1,.,TRBV4-3,CASSQDRQGDTGELFF,TGCGCCAGCAGCCAAGATCGACAGGGGGACACCGGGGAGCTGTTTTTT
TRBJ2-7,TRBD2,.,TRBV3-1/TRBV3-2,CASSQDSGRRFYEQYF,TGTGCCAGCAGCCAAGATAGCGGGAGAAGATTCTACGAGCAGTACTTC
TRBJ2-6,.,.,TRBV5-1,CASSSYHPQAGLTF,TGCGCCAGCAGCTCTTACCACCCTCAGGCGGGCCTGACTTTC
TRBJ2-1,TRBD2,.,TRBV19,CASNLAGNEQFF,TGTGCCAGTAATTTAGCGGGAAATGAGCAGTTCTTC
TRBJ1-2,.,.,TRBV15,CATSRDGGAGTSRGYTF,TGTGCCACCAGCAGAGATGGGGGGGCAGGAACTAGTCGGGGCTACACCTTC
TRBJ2-3,.,.,TRBV7-6,CASSLGSGNGADTQYF,TGTGCCAGCAGCTTAGGCTCCGGAAACGGGGCAGATACGCAGTATTTT
TRBJ2-3,TRBD1,.,TRBV7-2,CASSLQSGQGAADTQYF,TGTGCCAGCAGCCTCCAATCGGGACAGGGGGCCGCAGATACGCAGTATTTT
TRBJ2-7,.,.,TRBV28,CASTPQRTYEQYF,TGTGCCAGCACCCCCCAAAGGACCTACGAGCAGTACTTC
TRBJ1-2,TRBD1,.,TRBV7-2,CASSLGQGRYGYTF,TGTGCCAGCAGCTTGGGACAGGGCCGGTATGGCTACACCTTC
TRBJ1-4,.,few,TRBV7-2,CASSITGQSGKLFF,TGTGCCAGCAGCATCACGGGTCAAAGCGGAAAACTGTTTTTT
TRBJ1-5,TRBD1,.,TRBV28,CASTPGGGGNQPQHF,TGTGCCAGCACCCCAGGGGGCGGGGGGAATCAGCCCCAGCATTTT
TRBJ1-2,.,.,TRBV12-5,CASAPFGQGNYGYTF,TGTGCTAGTGCCCCTTTCGGGCAGGGAAACTATGGCTACACCTTC
TRBJ1-6,.,.,TRBV27,CASRDWKTGYLHF,TGTGCCAGCAGAGATTGGAAGACAGGCTACCTCCACTTT
TRBJ2-1,.,.,TRBV5-4,CASSLAFRGDNEQFF,TGTGCCAGCAGCTTGGCCTTCAGAGGGGACAATGAGCAGTTCTTC
TRBJ2-5,TRBD2,.,TRBV3-1/TRBV3-2,CASSPRTSGRETQYF,TGTGCCAGCAGCCCCCGGACTAGCGGGAGGGAGACCCAGTACTTC
TRBJ2-7,.,.,TRBV27,CASSWGGQSNYEQYF,TGTGCCAGCAGCTGGGGTGGACAGTCGAACTACGAGCAGTACTTC
TRBJ1-1,TRBD1,few,TRBV18,CASSPGQDTEAFF,TGTGCCAGCTCACCGGGACAGGACACTGAAGCTTTCTTT
TRBJ2-5,TRBD1,.,TRBV13,CASSPPTGPYQETQYF,TGTGCCAGCAGCCCTCCGACAGGGCCGTACCAAGAGACCCAGTACTTC
TRBJ1-3,.,.,TRBV7-3,CASSPNIGNTIYF,TGTGCCAGCAGCCCCAACATCGGAAACACCATATATTTT
TRBJ1-4,TRBD1,once,TRBV7-6,CASSSLGTGITTNEKLFF,TGTGCCAGCAGCAGCTTAGGGACAGGGATAACGACTAATGAAAAACTGTTTTTT
TRBJ2-5,.,.,TRBV20-1,CSAAETQYF,TGCAGTGCTGCTGAGACCCAGTACTTC
TRBJ2-2,TRBD2,few,TRBV4-1,CASSHLASGTNTGELFF,TGCGCCAGCAGCCATCTTGCTAGCGGGACAAACACCGGGGAGCTGTTTTTT
TRBJ2-2,TRBD1,.,TRBV19,CASSMTGDTGELFF,TGTGCCAGTAGTATGACAGGGGACACCGGGGAGCTGTTTTTT
TRBJ1-4,TRBD1,once,TRBV19,CASSQTGATNEKLFF,TGTGCCAGTAGTCAGACAGGGGCAACTAATGAAAAACTGTTTTTT
TRBJ2-7,.,.,TRBV5-5,CASSSGSHGANEQYF,TGTGCCAGCAGCTCCGGGTCCCATGGGGCCAACGAGCAGTACTTC
TRBJ1-4,TRBD1,.,TRBV18,CASSPPGQGYEKLFF,TGTGCCAGCTCACCACCGGGACAGGGATACGAAAAACTGTTTTTT
TRBJ1-4,.,.,TRBV5-1,CASSWRGENEKLFF,TGCGCCAGCAGCTGGCGGGGCGAGAATGAAAAACTGTTTTTT
TRBJ2-1,.,.,TRBV5-6,CASSLRTYNEQFF,TGTGCCAGCAGCTTGCGCACTTACAATGAGCAGTTCTTC
TRBJ2-7,TRBD1,.,TRBV19,CASSPGQAYEQYF,TGTGCCAGTAGCCCTGGACAGGCCTACGAGCAGTACTTC
TRBJ1-1,TRBD1,.,TRBV28,CASSNLLAGTGSTEAFF,TGTGCCAGCAGTAACCTTCTTGCCGGGACAGGTTCCACTGAAGCTTTCTTT
TRBJ2-7,TRBD2,.,TRBV5-1,CASSPSGRGLEQYF,TGCGCCAGCAGCCCTAGCGGGAGGGGGCTCGAGCAGTACTTC